What follows are 12 T cell receptor beta chains derived from one specimen sequenced in a study of T-cell memory formation after mild COVID-19. From the 5' RACE reads, TCRdb called clonotypes with MiXCR, one entry per CDR3 protein. The table has roughly 320,000 distinct CDR3 sequences, approximately 29% seen once. Sequenced: PBMCs or a T cell subset sorted from them (not recorded which). Every receptor here comes from an adult woman who had mild COVID-19 (a few samples of this study predate the infection). Cell type and time point are not known.

This clonotype was picked up a small number of times. The rearrangement uses TRBV6-1 and TRBJ1-2; 7 positions agree with TRBD1. The CDR3 is 14 residues long. Germline loops: CDR1 MNHNS, CDR2 SASEGT. The V and J ends lost 6 bases and 5 bases, in that order; junction bases with no gene match: 9. CDR3 sequence: CASRPTGAGYGYTF. CDR3 bases: TGTGCCAGCAGACCTACAGGGGCGGGGTATGGCTACACCTTC.

The chain joins TRBV11-3 to TRBJ2-7, with D possibly being TRBD1 or TRBD2 (5 bases each). The CDR3 runs to 12 residues. Germline V gene sequence: CDR1 SGHNT, CDR2 YENEEA. V lost 1 base to trimming and J lost 6 bases, with 7 bases between them. The CDR3 DNA reads TGTGCCAGCAGCTTAGCGGGACCCGAGCAGTACTTC. Protein product: CASSLAGPEQYF.

This clonotype came up many times. The rearrangement joins TRBV25-1 to TRBJ2-7; D is uncertain. The CDR3 is 13 amino acids. The germline V gene has CDR1 MGHDK and CDR2 SYGVNS. The V and J ends lost 0 bases and 4 bases respectively, with 7 bases between them. In DNA, the CDR3 is TGTGCCAGCAGTGAATACGACGGGTACGAGCAGTACTTC. This sequence encodes CASSEYDGYEQYF.

The chain has TRBV20-1 and TRBJ1-6; D possibly corresponds to TRBD1 (6 bases). Trimming pared 1 base from V and 10 bases from J, leaving 17 bases between. The length of the CDR3 is 15 residues. Germline values: CDR1 DFQATT, CDR2 SNEGSKA (reference sequence). CDR3: CSARGGGGFQSPLHF. The CDR3 DNA reads as TGCAGTGCTAGAGGAGGAGGGGGGTTCCAGTCACCCCTCCACTTT.

The chain is built from TRBV9 and TRBJ2-7; D is tentatively TRBD1 or TRBD2 (5 bases each). From germline, CDR1 is SGDLS and CDR2 YYNGEE. V lost 0 bases, J lost 2 bases, and 9 bases lay in between. CDR3 length: 14 amino acids. The CDR3 DNA is TGTGCCAGCAGCGTAGGGGGGTCACCCTACGAGCAGTACTTC. Residues: CASSVGGSPYEQYF.

V gene TRBV27 combines with J gene TRBJ2-7; a weak D match, TRBD2 (5 bases). The CDR3 extends over 15 amino acids. CDR1 is MNHEY and CDR2 is SMNVEV in the germline V gene (reference sequence). V lost 3 bases and J lost 2, with 14 bases in between. CDR3 region: CASSFVEGAPYEQYF. The CDR3 coding sequence is TGTGCCAGCAGTTTCGTTGAGGGAGCCCCCTACGAGCAGTACTTC.

This clonotype has just a few counts. This chain links TRBV7-6 with TRBJ2-1, with TRBD2 matching 10 bases. After removal of 1 base from V and 9 bases from J, the junction contained 9 bases not matched to a gene. Germline values: CDR1 SGHVS, CDR2 FNYEAQ. The CDR3 has 16 amino acids. CDR3 sequence (DNA): TGTGCCAGCAGCTTAGGGGCCCTAACTAGCGGGGTTGAGCAGTTCTTC. Protein sequence: CASSLGALTSGVEQFF.

This sequence joins TRBV6-5 and TRBJ1-6, with 9 bases lining up with TRBD1. The CDR3 contains 14 residues. CDR1 and CDR2 from the germline V gene are MNHEY and SVGAGI. Unmatched junction bases numbered 3, after V lost 2 bases and J lost 10 bases. The CDR3 sequence is CASSYRTGDSPLHF. CDR3 DNA: TGTGCCAGCAGTTACAGGACAGGGGACTCACCCCTCCACTTT.

The rearrangement joins TRBV7-9 to TRBJ2-7; D tentatively reads TRBD1 or TRBD2 (6 bases each). The CDR3 is made up of 13 amino acids. Trimming pared 3 bases from V and 8 bases from J, leaving 14 bases between. Per the germline V gene, CDR1 is SEHNR and CDR2 is FQNEAQ (reference sequence). DNA for the CDR3: TGTGCCAGCAGCTTTTCTTCGGGGGCAAAGCAGTACTTC. Translating it yields CASSFSSGAKQYF.

This clonotype was detected only once. The rearrangement joins TRBV11-2 to TRBJ1-1, with D possibly matching TRBD1 (6 bases). The CDR3 consists of 17 residues. Germline V gene data show CDR1 as SGHAT and CDR2 as FQNNGV. With 5 bases removed from V and 0 bases from J, the gap between germline ends came to 19 bases. This CDR3 is CASSKGRGGTMNTEAFF. CDR3 DNA: TGTGCCAGCAGCAAGGGCAGGGGAGGCACCATGAACACTGAAGCTTTCTTT.

This clonotype was observed a handful of times. The chain has TRBV6-1 and TRBJ1-1; D is ambiguous. Germline CDR1 and CDR2: MNHNS and SASEGT. Trimming removed 3 bases at V and 8 bases at J, with 10 bases between. The CDR3 is made up of 12 amino acids. For the CDR3, the DNA is TGTGCCAGCAGTGATCCTTGGACCGAAGCTTTCTTT. It codes for CASSDPWTEAFF.

This clonotype was seen a few times. V and J are TRBV7-8 and TRBJ1-5; no clear D. This CDR3 has 14 residues. V was cut by 5 bases and J by 0 bases, with 8 bases left in between. Per germline, CDR1 SGHVS and CDR2 FQNEAQ. The CDR3 here is CASSHTDSNQPQHF. In DNA, the CDR3 is TGTGCCAGCAGCCATACAGATAGCAATCAGCCCCAGCATTTT.